This entry lists 20 T cell receptor beta chains sequenced from one sample in a study of T-cell reconstitution after alpha-beta-depleted transplantation in children. A TCRbeta library incorporating unique molecular identifiers was prepared. TCRdb re-analysed the PCR reads in MiXCR, keeping a single row per CDR3 protein. The data contain about 980,000 distinct CDR3 sequences, under 30% of them singletons. Source: PBMCs, mostly from graft donor cells, taken 360 days after TCRalphabeta/CD19-depleted stem cell transplant. These receptors were taken from a boy younger than two who had a stem cell transplant for SCID, so the T cells may come from the graft donor.

V is TRBV12-3 or TRBV12-4 and J is TRBJ1-1; no clear D. The CDR3 is 15 amino acids. The germline V and J ends were trimmed by 5 bases and 4 bases, with 17 bases remaining between them. CDR3 sequence reads: CASSPISLPTTEAFF. CDR3 coding DNA: TGTGCCAGCAGTCCGATCAGTCTCCCCACCACTGAAGCTTTCTTT.

This clonotype showed up just a few times. This rearrangement joins TRBV12-3 or TRBV12-4 to TRBJ2-3, with a weak D call TRBD2 (5 bases). Trimming stripped 6 bases from V and 0 bases from J, with 13 bases between. This CDR3 has 15 residues. In DNA form, the CDR3 reads TGTGCCAGCAGGTCCTGGCGGGCTAGCACAGATACGCAGTATTTT. The encoded protein is CASRSWRASTDTQYF.

V is TRBV27 and J is TRBJ1-6; 7 bases are a match to TRBD1. CDR3 size: 13 residues. Looked up from germline, CDR1 is MNHEY and CDR2 is SMNVEV (reference sequence). V lost 6 bases and J lost 7; bases outside the gene matches: 3. In DNA form, the CDR3 reads TGTGCCAGCAGCTGGGACAGAAATTCACCCCTCCACTTT. Translation: CASSWDRNSPLHF.

This clonotype has just a few counts. The chain links TRBV5-1 to TRBJ2-7, with 7 bases matching TRBD1. The J segment lost 2 bases and the V segment lost 4 bases, leaving 9 bases of the junction unmatched. The germline V gene has CDR1 SGHRS and CDR2 YFSETQ. CDR3 length: 15 residues. The CDR3 sequence: CASSQTGAPAYEQYF. The CDR3 coding sequence is TGCGCCAGCAGCCAAACAGGGGCACCTGCCTACGAGCAGTACTTC.

The rearrangement uses TRBV29-1 and TRBJ2-5, with D perhaps being TRBD1 or TRBD2 (5 bases each). V was shortened by 5 bases and J by 1 base, with 11 bases between the two germline ends. Germline V CDR1 and CDR2: SQVTM, ANQGSEA. The CDR3 has 13 residues. The DNA for the CDR3 is TGCAGCGTTCGACCGGGACCCCAAGAGACCCAGTACTTC. Its protein is CSVRPGPQETQYF. Together with reference TRBV29-1 and TRBJ2-5, the CDR3 gives the full variable domain: SAVISQKPSRDICQRGTSLTIQCQVDSQVTMMFWYRQQPGQSLTLIATANQGSEATYESGFVIDKFPISRPNLTFSTLTVSNMSPEDSSIYLCSVRPGPQETQYFGPGTRLLVL.

The gene calls are TRBV29-1 and TRBJ2-5; D call uncertain. Looked up from germline, CDR1 is SQVTM and CDR2 is ANQGSEA. This CDR3 spans 12 amino acids. Trimming took 3 bases from V and 5 from J, leaving 10 bases between them. Here the CDR3 reads CSVEILRETQYF. DNA of the CDR3: TGCAGCGTTGAGATTCTCAGGGAGACCCAGTACTTC.

The CDR3 sequence is CSAREGDRPGETQYF. The CDR3 region has the DNA TGCAGTGCTAGAGAGGGAGACAGGCCAGGGGAGACCCAGTACTTC. The V and J genes are TRBV20-1 and TRBJ2-5, with D perhaps matching TRBD1 (6 bases). Germline assignment: CDR1 DFQATT and CDR2 SNEGSKA (reference sequence). This CDR3 is built from 15 residues. Trimming shortened V by 0 bases and J by 5 bases, and 16 bases separated the two germline ends.

This sequence joins TRBV6-5 and TRBJ2-2; D ambiguous. The CDR3 loop spans 15 amino acids. V was clipped by 2 bases and J by 4 bases, with 11 bases between them. Germline loops: CDR1 MNHEY, CDR2 SVGAGI. The CDR3 region is CASSYGGHTTGELFF. CDR3 sequence (DNA): TGTGCCAGCAGTTACGGTGGCCATACCACCGGGGAGCTGTTTTTT.

The chain combines TRBV5-5 with TRBJ2-1; D unresolved. The CDR3 is 14 residues long. Per the germline V gene, CDR1 is SGHKS and CDR2 is YYEKEE (reference sequence). Trimming stripped 2 bases from V and 3 bases from J, with 9 bases between. The CDR3: CASSLNGLYNEQFF. For the CDR3, the DNA is TGTGCCAGCAGCTTAAATGGGCTCTACAATGAGCAGTTCTTC.

This clonotype was counted many times. The chain carries TRBV12-3 or TRBV12-4 and TRBJ2-3; a possible D gene is TRBD2 (5 bases). The CDR3 length is 12 residues. Trimming cost V 6 bases and J 5 bases, with 9 bases left between them. CDR3 bases: TGTGCCAGCAGGTCACTAGGAGATACGCAGTATTTT. Protein: CASRSLGDTQYF.

This clonotype was picked up many times. The chain joins TRBV20-1 to TRBJ1-1; tentatively, D is TRBD1 (6 bases). Germline-derived CDR1 and CDR2 are DFQATT and SNEGSKA (reference sequence). V was pared by 3 bases and J by 7 bases, with 12 bases between. The CDR3 consists of 12 residues. CDR3 sequence (DNA): TGCAGTGCTAGGAGGACAGAACGTGAAGCTTTCTTT. Residues: CSARRTEREAFF.

The chain couples TRBV5-1 to TRBJ2-6, with 7 bases lining up with TRBD1. The V and J ends lost 3 bases and 10 bases, in that order; junction bases with no gene match: 10. This CDR3 is 15 amino acids long. Germline loops: CDR1 SGHRS, CDR2 YFSETQ. The CDR3 reads CASSSTTGPGNVLTF. The CDR3 DNA is TGCGCCAGCAGCTCCACGACAGGGCCAGGAAACGTCCTGACTTTC.

The rearrangement links TRBV7-2 to TRBJ2-7; D is possibly TRBD1 (7 bases). The CDR3 totals 15 residues. V dropped 1 base and J dropped 4 bases, with 14 bases sitting between them. Germline CDR1 SGHTA, CDR2 FQGNSA. In DNA, the CDR3 is TGTGCCAGCAGCTTAGGCGGGGCAGGGGGGTACGAGCAGTACTTC. It encodes CASSLGGAGGYEQYF.

This chain joins TRBV5-1 and TRBJ2-7; 9 bases are shared with TRBD1. Per the germline V gene, CDR1 is SGHRS and CDR2 is YFSETQ. The CDR3 runs to 14 residues. V shed 4 bases and J 2 bases; nucleotides not matched to a gene: 4. CDR3 nucleotide sequence: TGCGCCAGCAGCCAACAGGGGGCCCCCTACGAGCAGTACTTC. This codes for CASSQQGAPYEQYF.

The table lists this clonotype with a few counts. The genes are TRBV6-5 and TRBJ1-1, with D perhaps matching TRBD1 (6 bases). CDR1 MNHEY and CDR2 SVGAGI come from the germline V gene. V was shortened by 6 bases and J by 10 bases, with 12 bases between the two germline ends. This CDR3 comprises 11 residues. The CDR3 spells CASSYRDSAFF. The CDR3 DNA reads TGTGCCAGCAGCTACAGGGATTCAGCTTTCTTT.

CDR3 in amino acids: CASTYSGGGASTDTQYF. The CDR3 bases are TGTGCCAGCACGTATTCAGGCGGGGGAGCTAGCACAGATACGCAGTATTTT. This chain links TRBV7-2 with TRBJ2-3; the match to TRBD2 covers 7 bases. The CDR3 is 17 amino acids. Trimming cost V 7 bases and J 0 bases; bases outside gene matches: 13. Germline-derived CDR1 and CDR2 are SGHTA and FQGNSA.

The CDR3 protein is CASSPGQGSEELFF. CDR3 sequence (DNA): TGTGCCAGCTCACCAGGACAGGGTTCGGAGGAGCTGTTTTTT. This sequence joins TRBV18 and TRBJ2-2; 8 nucleotides align to TRBD1. CDR3 length: 14 amino acids. V was clipped by 2 bases and J by 10 bases; unmatched bases: 6. Germline lookup yields CDR1 KGHSH and CDR2 LQKENI.

This clonotype occurred a few times. The rearrangement links TRBV29-1 to TRBJ2-1; D might be TRBD2 (7 bases). Germline CDR1 is SQVTM and CDR2 is ANQGSEA. V lost 5 bases and J lost 1, with 15 bases in between. The CDR3 runs 15 residues. In DNA, the CDR3 is TGCAGCGTTAGGGGGGGCAGTAAATCCTACAATGAGCAGTTCTTC. Protein sequence: CSVRGGSKSYNEQFF.

There are many counts of this clonotype. The chain joins TRBV2 to TRBJ2-7; 7 bases agree with TRBD2. V dropped 9 bases and J dropped 4; count of bases not matched to a gene: 9. CDR3 length: 13 amino acids. Germline CDR1 is SNHLY and CDR2 is FYNNEI. CDR3 sequence: CARRLAGEYEQYF. DNA of the CDR3: TGTGCCAGGAGACTAGCCGGGGAGTACGAGCAGTACTTC.

This clonotype was detected only a few times. V is TRBV6-5 and J is TRBJ2-7; 11 bases line up with TRBD2. The CDR3 spans 18 residues. The J segment lost 0 bases and the V segment lost 2 bases, leaving 9 bases of the junction unmatched. From germline, CDR1 is MNHEY and CDR2 SVGAGI. In DNA form, the CDR3 reads TGTGCCAGCAGTTACGGCCTAGCGGGGGGATCCGGCTCCTACGAGCAGTACTTC. It yields the protein CASSYGLAGGSGSYEQYF.